This record covers a single TCR beta chain. Antigen specificity is unknown. The sample originates from a study of CD8+ T cells in alopecia areata. cDNA prepared by RNA extraction and subsequent reverse transcription served as the template for sequencing. Clones were sequenced by immunoSEQ multiplex PCR, and TCRdb holds only the in-frame ones, with some missing. Here the sample spans 90,000 to 120,000 clones, roughly 64% being singletons. Study-wide results and limits: Normal scalp had lower clonality than lesional scalp, with alopecia totalis/universalis lesions showing this most strongly. When scalp samples are sequenced, resident alphabeta T cells of normal skin are also captured.

V lost 2 bases to trimming and J lost 4 bases; unmatched junction nucleotides: 8. The CDR3 runs to 16 residues. The V gene's germline CDR1 is LNHNV and CDR2 YYDKDF (reference sequence). The V and J genes are TRBV15 and TRBJ1-1, with 9 bases that match TRBD1. This sequence was found in a human donor in good health. The source material was CD8+ T cells sorted from blood. In DNA, the CDR3 is TGTGCCACCAGCAGATCTGGGACAGGGCAGGGCACTGAAGCTTTCTTT. It is translated as CATSRSGTGQGTEAFF.